Sequencing of this T cell receptor beta chain was carried out in a study of vaccination effects on CD4 cells after COVID-19. Study summary: It was two doses of either the BNT162b2 or mRNA-1273 vaccine that participants received.

TCRdb's table, derived via immunoSEQ multiplex PCR, lists solely in-frame clones and lacks some. The sample shows some 59,000 clones, roughly 80% of them seen only once. The CDR3 is 11 amino acids. Germline V gene sequence: CDR1 SNHLY, CDR2 FYNNEI. The V and J ends lost 5 bases and 9 bases respectively, with 8 bases between them. By its share, this clone is medium-sized. Antigen unknown. Expansion of antigen-specific CD4+ T cells with viral peptide pools was carried out by the ViraFEST assay before sequencing. CD4+ T cells were isolated after around 10 days of culture. This clonotype was sampled from a human donor who received a COVID-19 vaccine. The J gene is TRBJ2-1, the V gene TRBV2; D is unresolved. The input for sequencing was CD4+ T cells from PBMCs cultured with HCoV-229E spike peptides, taken before COVID-19 vaccination. The CDR3 nucleotides are TGTGCCAGCAGTACAAGCTTTGAGCAGTTCTTC. Its protein product is CASSTSFEQFF.